This paragraph covers one TCR beta chain sequence. It lacks a known antigen. Base-call qualities are not available, and no considerably larger clone is one nucleotide away. Relative to germline, V is 1 base shorter and J is 3 bases shorter, with 13 bases between their ends. Based on the germline V gene, the CDR1 and CDR2 sequences are SGHTA and FQGNSA. The CDR3 runs 15 residues from the cysteine to the phenylalanine. Only CDR3 DNA is held: 45 bases, read in frame from base 1. This record belongs to a study of blood T cell repertoires in COVID-19 (dated by TCRdb to the early 2020s). In the study overall: Samples covering the acute and convalescent phases of COVID-19 were provided by collaborators in the United States, Italy and Spain. Where available, HLA class I and class II types were taken from metadata supplied by the sample provider and were not determined by assay-based typing. The material from the prospective study consisted of cDNA or gDNA derived from T cells, B-cell-depleted T cells, or PBMCs. Nearly every sample came with metadata listing a de-identified subject ID, COVID-19 status, age in years and sex. The dataset comprised deeply sampled blood TCRbeta repertoires from subjects exposed to, actively infected with, or recovered from COVID-19. The repertoires were made available in a free public database intended to serve as a resource for research on the immune response to SARS-CoV-2. Samples were obtained from the ongoing ImmuneRACE study (first 160 participants) and from approximately 1,200 subjects provided by 6 global collaborators. Overall results and qualifications from the work: The quantity of clinical and demographic metadata differed by source and by participant and was supplied without curation.

TCRbeta CDR3 regions were amplified from genomic DNA using the immunoSEQ Assay, a bias-controlled multiplex PCR. On the authors' methods: Within the assay, amplification of reference gene primers was used to estimate how many nucleated cells each sample contained. Sequence reads were collapsed and filtered to measure the absolute abundance of every unique TCRbeta CDR3 rearrangement. Productive Simpson clonality was computed per sample as the square root of Simpson's diversity index over productive rearrangements. TCRdb stores this immuneACCESS table with in-frame sequences only. Part of the clones is absent; in the studies checked, under half of the shortfall reflects unresolved V genes, and no reason is known for the rest. The V and J calls and clone size come from that table; D and trimming were worked out from the DNA. This sample has more than 95,000 clones in its table, and roughly 85% of those were observed once. The biggest ten clones account for 6.6% of the sample.

Each collaborating institution followed its own protocols to collect whole blood in K2EDTA tubes. For TCRbeta analysis, collaborators shipped samples as frozen whole blood, isolated PBMCs, or DNA extracted from either of those sample types. The chain is made from TRBV7-2 and TRBJ2-7; tentative D gene TRBD2, with 6 bases matching. The TCR sequence derives from a man of 80 years or more with active or convalescent COVID-19. The sample comprised peripheral blood. The DNA sequence reads TGTGCCAGCAGCTTAGGAGCGGGCGCCCTCTACGAGCAGTACTTC. This encodes CASSLGAGALYEQYF.